A single sample is the source of the 21 T cell receptor beta chains below, sequenced in a study of CD8+ T cells in alopecia areata. Lesional scalp tissue (obtained by punch biopsy) and peripheral blood were collected from alopecia areata patients. Sequencing used cDNA as its template, made by extracting RNA and reverse transcribing it. Produced via immunoSEQ multiplex PCR; TCRdb's table is partial and in-frame only. The data contain over 15,000 clones, approximately 54% of them seen just once; the ten biggest clones take up 10% to 15%. Sequenced sample: skin. Source of these receptors: a human donor with alopecia areata.

The chain carries TRBV7-9 and TRBJ2-1; 7 bases fit TRBD2. The germline V gene encodes CDR1 SEHNR and CDR2 FQNEAQ (reference sequence). This CDR3 region has 16 residues. The J segment lost 8 bases and the V segment lost 3 bases, leaving 13 bases of the junction unmatched. The CDR3 loop reads CASSFIGAGISDEQFF. DNA of the CDR3: TGTGCCAGCAGCTTTATCGGAGCGGGAATAAGCGATGAGCAGTTCTTC.

As concerns this clone: Other DNA sequences within the sample encode an identical CDR3. CDR3 nucleotides: TGCGCCAGCAGCCACTCCCTTCCACAGACTAGTAATCTCGACGAGCAGTACTTC. Translated: CASSHSLPQTSNLDEQYF. The gene calls are TRBV23-1 and TRBJ2-7, with D possibly TRBD2 on 6 matching bases. TRBV23-1 is marked as an open reading frame, function uncertain. CDR3 length equals 18 residues. Trimming removed 6 bases from V and 5 bases from J, with 29 bases in between.

The table lists this clone with a few counts. This chain uses TRBV16 with TRBJ2-4; maybe TRBD1 (5 bases). The germline V gene has CDR1 KGHSY and CDR2 FQNENV. This CDR3 is built from 15 residues. V was shortened by 2 bases and J by 5 bases, with 13 bases between the two germline ends. CDR3 amino acids: CASSQLQGPENIQYF. The CDR3 DNA follows: TGTGCCAGCAGCCAACTGCAGGGTCCGGAAAACATTCAGTACTTC. The whole variable domain, filled in from reference TRBV16 and TRBJ2-4, reads GEEVAQTPKHLVRGEGQKAKLYCAPIKGHSYVFWYQQVLKNEFKFLISFQNENVFDETGMPKERFSAKCLPNSPCSLEIQATKLEDSAVYFCASSQLQGPENIQYFGAGTRLSVL.

The CDR3 here is CASSLRAQPQHF. DNA for the CDR3: TGTGCCAGCAGTCTCAGGGCTCAGCCCCAGCATTTT. The rearrangement uses TRBV28 and TRBJ1-5, with D perhaps TRBD1 (5 bases). The CDR3 extends over 12 amino acids. Deletions cut 5 bases from V and 6 bases from J, with 8 bases between. Germline V gene data show CDR1 as MDHEN and CDR2 as SYDVKM. The complete variable domain, with remaining parts taken from reference TRBV28 and TRBJ1-5, reads DVKVTQSSRYLVKRTGEKVFLECVQDMDHENMFWYRQDPGLGLRLIYFSYDVKMKEKGDIPEGYSVSREKKERFSLILESASTNQTSMYLCASSLRAQPQHFGDGTRLSIL.

The chain is built from TRBV19 and TRBJ2-2, with TRBD2 identical over 10 bases. The CDR3 runs to 16 residues. The ends lost 5 bases at V and 5 bases at J; junction bases unmatched: 8. Germline lookup yields CDR1 LNHDA and CDR2 SQIVND (reference sequence). For the CDR3, the DNA is TGTGCCAGTAGTTCGAAGACTAGCGGGCTTACCGGGGAGCTGTTTTTT. Translation gives CASSSKTSGLTGELFF.

Regarding this clone: The identical CDR3 is also encoded by other nucleotide sequences in the sample. The rearrangement links TRBV4-1 to TRBJ1-5; D gene uncertain. Deletions cut 3 bases from V and 0 bases from J, with 18 bases between. CDR3 length equals 18 residues. The germline V gene has CDR1 MGHRA and CDR2 YSYEKL. The CDR3 coding sequence is TGCGCCAGCAGCCAGCTGGTTGGCGTCAACGTTAGCAATCAGCCCCAGCATTTT. Translating it yields CASSQLVGVNVSNQPQHF.

This clone was detected only a few times. This chain connects TRBV28 to TRBJ2-2, with D perhaps TRBD2 (6 bases). Germline V CDR1 and CDR2: MDHEN, SYDVKM. Between the trimmed V and J ends, which lost 6 bases and 3 bases, there was a span of 14 bases. The CDR3 length is 15 residues. The CDR3 reads CASSHGGSYTGELFF. DNA for the CDR3: TGTGCCAGCAGCCACGGGGGATCGTACACCGGGGAGCTGTTTTTT.

The gene calls are TRBV7-9 and TRBJ2-1; D may be TRBD2 (6 bases). The V end was cut by 1 base, the J end by 8 bases, with 18 bases between. This CDR3 region has 16 residues. Germline V gene lookup returns CDR1 SEHNR and CDR2 FQNEAQ (reference sequence). CDR3 protein: CASSLGPLASGDEQFF. CDR3 coding DNA: TGTGCCAGCAGCTTAGGCCCACTAGCTTCGGGCGATGAGCAGTTCTTC.

This clone was seen more than once but under ten times. The chain joins TRBV7-3 to TRBJ2-7; no clear D gene. Germline values: CDR1 SGHTA, CDR2 FQGTGA. There are 13 residues in the CDR3. The ends were cut back, 2 bases at V and 1 base at J, with 6 bases in the middle. The CDR3 is CASSLAASYEQYF. The CDR3 DNA reads as TGTGCCAGCAGCTTAGCAGCTTCCTACGAGCAGTACTTC. The variable domain in full, completed from reference TRBV7-3 and TRBJ2-7, reads GAGVSQTPSNKVTEKGKYVELRCDPISGHTALYWYRQSLGQGPEFLIYFQGTGAADDSGLPNDRFFAVRPEGSVSTLKIQRTERGDSAVYLCASSLAASYEQYFGPGTRLTVT.

The J gene is TRBJ2-5, the V gene TRBV10-3; 7 bases fit TRBD2. Germline CDR1 reads ENHRY; CDR2 reads SYGVKD. The V gene end was trimmed by 6 bases and the J gene end by 5 bases; junction bases not matched to a gene: 6. The CDR3 has 13 amino acids. The CDR3 coding sequence is TGTGCCATCAGGTCAGCGGGAATGGAGACCCAGTACTTC. It encodes CAIRSAGMETQYF.

In its sample, this clone was seen a few times. The chain's CDR3 is CASSLERLAGAEQFF. DNA for the CDR3: TGTGCCAGCAGCTTAGAAAGACTAGCGGGAGCTGAGCAGTTCTTC. V usage is TRBV7-9 and J usage is TRBJ2-1, with 12 bases matching TRBD2. V lost 1 base, J lost 9 bases, and 4 bases stayed unmatched. Per germline, CDR1 SEHNR and CDR2 FQNEAQ (reference sequence). This CDR3 spans 15 amino acids.

In its sample, this clone was seen a few times. The rearrangement uses TRBV4-1 and TRBJ2-7, with TRBD1 as a possible D gene (5 bases). V was shortened by 0 bases and J by 3 bases, with 15 bases between the two germline ends. CDR1 MGHRA and CDR2 YSYEKL come from the germline V gene. The CDR3 consists of 16 residues. Written as DNA, the CDR3 is TGCGCCAGCAGCCAAGAACCGGGCAGGGTTGGCTACGAGCAGTACTTC. Its protein product is CASSQEPGRVGYEQYF.

The chain has TRBV5-1 and TRBJ2-1; D not resolved. The CDR3 contains 15 residues. Germline V lookup: CDR1 SGHRS, CDR2 YFSETQ. V lost 0 bases and J lost 0, with 7 bases in between. The CDR3 loop reads CASSLDAVSYNEQFF. CDR3 sequence (DNA): TGCGCCAGCAGCTTGGATGCGGTCTCCTACAATGAGCAGTTCTTC.

The chain carries TRBV10-3 and TRBJ2-1; TRBD2 is a possible D gene (7 bases). The V and J ends lost 8 bases and 5 bases respectively, with 19 bases between them. The CDR3 totals 15 residues. Germline-derived CDR1 and CDR2 are ENHRY and SYGVKD. The CDR3 region is CAIGRGIAVNNEQFF. The CDR3 bases are TGTGCCATCGGGAGGGGGATAGCGGTCAACAATGAGCAGTTCTTC.

The gene calls are TRBV5-1 and TRBJ2-5; 9 bases are a match to TRBD1. The CDR3 contains 17 residues. V shed 4 bases, J shed 5 bases, and the junction held 15 bases outside the gene matches. Per the germline V gene, CDR1 is SGHRS and CDR2 is YFSETQ. The CDR3: CASSVGPGTGIRETQYF. The CDR3 nucleotides are TGCGCCAGCAGCGTCGGACCCGGGACAGGGATTAGGGAGACCCAGTACTTC. Complete variable domain (other parts from reference TRBV5-1 and TRBJ2-5): KAGVTQTPRYLIKTRGQQVTLSCSPISGHRSVSWYQQTPGQGLQFLFEYFSETQRNKGNFPGRFSGRQFSNSRSEMNVSTLELGDSALYLCASSVGPGTGIRETQYFGPGTRLLVL.

Within the sample, this clone is medium-sized. The chain carries TRBV19 and TRBJ1-2; D is uncertain. CDR1 and CDR2 from the germline V gene are LNHDA and SQIVND (reference sequence). V lost 5 bases and J 0 bases, leaving 10 bases between the germline ends. This CDR3 has 14 residues. CDR3 nucleotides: TGTGCCAGTAGTCCAACCGGGACTAACTATGGCTACACCTTC. This codes for CASSPTGTNYGYTF. Full variable domain (rest looked up from reference TRBV19 and TRBJ1-2): DGGITQSPKYLFRKEGQNVTLSCEQNLNHDAMYWYRQDPGQGLRLIYYSQIVNDFQKGDIAEGYSVSREKKESFPLTVTSAQKNPTAFYLCASSPTGTNYGYTFGSGTRLTVV.

V usage is TRBV19 and J usage is TRBJ2-3, with 7 bases fitting TRBD1. Looked up from germline, CDR1 is LNHDA and CDR2 is SQIVND (reference sequence). The V and J ends lost 6 bases and 2 bases, in that order; junction bases with no gene match: 5. The CDR3 has 14 residues. The CDR3 DNA follows: TGTGCCAGTAGGGGGACAGAACCCACAGATACGCAGTATTTT. This translates into CASRGTEPTDTQYF.

This rearrangement joins TRBV7-6 to TRBJ1-1; the D gene is possibly TRBD1 (5 bases). V lost 4 bases to trimming and J lost 3 bases, with 15 bases between them. Germline loops: CDR1 SGHVS, CDR2 FNYEAQ. The CDR3 is made up of 15 amino acids. CDR3: CASSSRTTMDTEAFF. As DNA, the CDR3 is TGTGCCAGCAGCTCAAGGACAACTATGGACACTGAAGCTTTCTTT.

The chain is built from TRBV30 and TRBJ2-1; TRBD2 matches 7 bases. Germline loops: CDR1 GTSNPN, CDR2 SVGIG (reference sequence). Trimming cost V 3 bases and J 10 bases; bases outside gene matches: 3. This CDR3 is built from 11 residues. CDR3 coding DNA: TGTGCCTGGAGAGCGGGATTGGAGCAGTTCTTC. Amino acids: CAWRAGLEQFF. The full variable domain, with the rest looked up from reference TRBV30 and TRBJ2-1, is SQTIHQWPATLVQPVGSPLSLECTVEGTSNPNLYWYRQAAGRGLQLLFYSVGIGQISSEVPQNLSASRPQDRQFILSSKKLLLSDSGFYLCAWRAGLEQFFGPGTRLTVL.

This clone was found a few times. V is TRBV6-1 and J is TRBJ2-5, with a tentative D call TRBD1 (5 bases). In germline, CDR1 is MNHNS, CDR2 SASEGT. Between the trimmed V and J ends, which lost 7 bases and 4 bases, there was a span of 19 bases. The CDR3 loop spans 15 amino acids. This chain's CDR3 is CASTPSWSGRETQYF. The CDR3 nucleotides are TGTGCCAGCACTCCTTCTTGGTCAGGGCGAGAGACCCAGTACTTC.

In its sample, this clone was seen once. The chain links TRBV4-1 to TRBJ2-7, with 9 bases aligning to TRBD1. Losses at the gene ends were 4 bases for V and 4 bases for J; bases not matched to a gene: 11. Germline V lookup: CDR1 MGHRA, CDR2 YSYEKL. CDR3 size: 16 residues. CDR3 protein: CASSRGTGTGSYEQYF. CDR3 nucleotides: TGCGCCAGCAGCCGCGGTACCGGGACAGGGTCTTACGAGCAGTACTTC.